The T cell receptor (beta chain) under discussion was sequenced for a study of CD4 T cells in relation to SARS-CoV-2 and coronaviruses. For the study at large: PBMCs were cultured with antigen for roughly 9 days before TCR beta sequencing.

To note about this clone: As yet, its antigen is unknown.

CD4+ T cells from unexposed donors were obtained before the COVID-19 pandemic (2011-2018). After ten to eleven days of culture, CD4+ T cells were isolated. On days 3 and 7, cultures got half fresh IL-2 medium. Trimming took 5 bases from V and 4 from J, leaving 14 bases between them. The CDR3 contains 14 residues. Germline V CDR1 and CDR2: MNHEY, SVGAGI. Generated by immunoSEQ multiplex PCR, the TCRdb table keeps only in-frame clones and is missing some. The profile shows 15,000 to 20,000 clones, over 65% of them singletons. Study-level points and caveats: In approximately 71% of donors, memory CD4+ clonotypes crossrecognized SARS-CoV-2 and at least one common cold coronavirus spike.

This rearrangement joins TRBV6-5 to TRBJ2-5; D possibly corresponds to TRBD2 (5 bases). The sequencing sample was made of CD4+ T cells from PBMCs, cultured in vitro. The sequence was obtained from a human donor in good health. The DNA for the CDR3 is TGTGCCAGCAGTAACCGGGGATGGGGAGAGACCCAGTACTTC. Translation gives CASSNRGWGETQYF.